Below, 16 T cell receptor beta chains from the same sample are listed, as sequenced in a study of OX40 agonist ivuxolimab in advanced cancers. Sequencing used immunoSEQ multiplex PCR; TCRdb keeps in-frame clones, though not all of them. The data show roughly 70,000 clones, with roughly 88% seen just once and 2% to 2.5% held by the top ten. Sample: CD4+ or CD8+ T cells sorted from blood, taken in a trial of the OX40 agonist ivuxolimab. The receptors were sampled from an adult with an advanced solid tumor such as melanoma, head and neck, liver or kidney cancer.

The rearrangement joins TRBV19 to TRBJ2-5; TRBD1 aligns across 7 bases. The CDR3 has 13 residues. The trim removed 5 bases at V and 4 bases at J, leaving 4 bases unmatched. The germline gives CDR1 LNHDA, CDR2 SQIVND (reference sequence). For the CDR3, the DNA is TGTGCCAGTAGTGGGTCAGGGGGAGAGACCCAGTACTTC. This sequence encodes CASSGSGGETQYF. The full variable domain, its missing parts supplied by reference TRBV19 and TRBJ2-5, is DGGITQSPKYLFRKEGQNVTLSCEQNLNHDAMYWYRQDPGQGLRLIYYSQIVNDFQKGDIAEGYSVSREKKESFPLTVTSAQKNPTAFYLCASSGSGGETQYFGPGTRLLVL.

The chain uses TRBV28 and TRBJ1-1; the D gene is possibly TRBD1 (5 bases). The CDR3 is 14 amino acids. Between the trimmed V and J ends, which lost 0 bases and 4 bases, there was a span of 9 bases. The germline V gene has CDR1 MDHEN and CDR2 SYDVKM. In DNA, the CDR3 is TGTGCCAGCAGTTTATGGCAGGGTGGCACTGAAGCTTTCTTT. Its translation is CASSLWQGGTEAFF.

The rearrangement uses TRBV2 and TRBJ1-1; TRBD1 aligns across 7 bases. The length of the CDR3 is 13 residues. Germline V gene data show CDR1 as SNHLY and CDR2 as FYNNEI. Germline trimming cut 7 bases from V and 1 base from J; bases unmatched to any gene: 3. CDR3 nucleotides: TGTGCCAGCAAAAGGACAGGGAACACTGAAGCTTTCTTT. Its protein product is CASKRTGNTEAFF.

The chain combines TRBV5-1 with TRBJ1-2; TRBD1 matches at 7 bases. The length of the CDR3 is 16 residues. CDR1 is SGHRS and CDR2 is YFSETQ in the germline V gene. The V and J ends lost 5 bases and 5 bases, in that order; junction bases with no gene match: 15. Written as DNA, the CDR3 is TGCGCCAGCAGAATAGAGAGGACAGGCTTTCCATATGGCTACACCTTC. This gives the protein CASRIERTGFPYGYTF.

The chain employs TRBV4-1 and TRBJ1-4, with TRBD1 matching 8 bases. Germline V gene lookup returns CDR1 MGHRA and CDR2 YSYEKL. The CDR3 spans 17 residues. Trimming took 1 base from V and 8 from J; bases not matched to a gene: 12. CDR3 coding DNA: TGCGCCAGCAGCCAAGGGGTAGACAGGGGATCGGTGGAAAAACTGTTTTTT. Translated: CASSQGVDRGSVEKLFF.

The chain recombines TRBV18 with TRBJ1-3, with D unresolved. Germline V lookup: CDR1 KGHSH, CDR2 LQKENI. Trimming cost V 3 bases and J 2 bases, with 5 bases left between them. The CDR3 sequence is 13 residues long. In nucleotides, the CDR3 is TGTGCCAGCTCACCCTCGGCTGGAAACACCATATATTTT. Protein product: CASSPSAGNTIYF.

This chain connects TRBV7-3 to TRBJ2-2; perhaps TRBD2 as D (5 bases). This CDR3 spans 14 amino acids. Trimming pared 9 bases from V and 4 bases from J, leaving 15 bases between. Germline lookup yields CDR1 SGHTA and CDR2 FQGTGA. The CDR3 spells CASSRREPTGELFF. CDR3 DNA sequence: TGTGCCAGTAGCCGCCGGGAACCCACCGGGGAGCTGTTTTTT.

This clone occurred once. V is TRBV7-2 and J is TRBJ2-7; possibly TRBD2 for D (5 bases). Germline V lookup: CDR1 SGHTA, CDR2 FQGNSA. The CDR3 is 13 amino acids. Trimming stripped 7 bases from V and 6 bases from J, with 16 bases between. The CDR3 sequence is CASTMDAEGEQYF. Here the CDR3 DNA reads TGTGCCAGCACCATGGACGCCGAGGGCGAGCAGTACTTC.

V and J are TRBV28 and TRBJ1-1; possible D gene TRBD1, 6 bases. Germline values: CDR1 MDHEN, CDR2 SYDVKM. V was pared by 5 bases and J by 4 bases, with 17 bases between. CDR3 size: 15 residues. The CDR3 DNA sequence: TGTGCCAGCAGTATAACAGGGATCGAGGGCACTGAAGCTTTCTTT. Its protein product is CASSITGIEGTEAFF.

This clone was seen only once. The rearrangement uses TRBV7-9 and TRBJ1-4; tentative D call: TRBD1 (6 bases). Germline V gene sequence: CDR1 SEHNR, CDR2 FQNEAQ (reference sequence). Trimming pared 5 bases from V and 6 bases from J, leaving 13 bases between. The CDR3 is made up of 14 amino acids. In DNA form, the CDR3 reads TGTGCCAGCAGCCCGGGACACTTCTATGAAAAACTGTTTTTT. Translation gives CASSPGHFYEKLFF.

This clone has a count of ten or more. This chain connects TRBV6-1 to TRBJ2-3, with 9 nucleotides matching TRBD2. The CDR3 runs 14 residues. Germline V gene lookup returns CDR1 MNHNS and CDR2 SASEGT. Trimming cost V 5 bases and J 6 bases; bases outside gene matches: 6. The CDR3 region is CASSMAGGMDTQYF. CDR3 nucleotides: TGTGCCAGCAGTATGGCGGGAGGGATGGATACGCAGTATTTT.

The rearrangement joins TRBV9 to TRBJ1-1; D ambiguous. In germline, CDR1 is SGDLS, CDR2 YYNGEE. V gave up 0 bases and J gave up 2 bases, with 17 bases separating them. This CDR3 contains 17 residues. The chain's CDR3 is CASSVDVHQKANTEAFF. As DNA, the CDR3 is TGTGCCAGCAGCGTAGATGTACACCAGAAAGCAAACACTGAAGCTTTCTTT. The full variable domain, rest sourced from reference TRBV9 and TRBJ1-1, is DSGVTQTPKHLITATGQRVTLRCSPRSGDLSVYWYQQSLDQGLQFLIQYYNGEERAKGNILERFSAQQFPDLHSELNLSSLELGDSALYFCASSVDVHQKANTEAFFGQGTRLTVV.

This rearrangement joins TRBV19 to TRBJ1-5, with D perhaps TRBD1 (6 bases). The CDR3 spans 15 residues. With 6 bases removed from V and 6 bases from J, the gap between germline ends came to 18 bases. CDR1 is LNHDA and CDR2 is SQIVND in the germline V gene (reference sequence). CDR3 in DNA: TGTGCCAGTAGGGCCCGGGGGGCTGCTAGTCAGCCCCAGCATTTT. Translation gives CASRARGAASQPQHF.

The chain links TRBV7-2 to TRBJ2-1, with TRBD2 identical over 16 bases. The CDR3 extends over 16 amino acids. Looked up from germline, CDR1 is SGHTA and CDR2 is FQGNSA. V shed 3 bases and J 8 bases; nucleotides not matched to a gene: 4. The CDR3 is CASSFQGLAGGYEQFF. The DNA for the CDR3 is TGTGCCAGCAGCTTCCAGGGACTAGCGGGAGGGTATGAGCAGTTCTTC.

The chain has TRBV29-1 and TRBJ1-2, with D possibly TRBD1 on 5 matching bases. Trimming took off 7 bases at V and 4 bases at J, with 16 bases between the two ends. The germline V gene encodes CDR1 SQVTM and CDR2 ANQGSEA. This CDR3 has 13 amino acids. Here the CDR3 DNA reads TGCAGCGCCCGAAGTGCGGGGGGCTATGGCTACACCTTC. Its protein product is CSARSAGGYGYTF.

Here the CDR3 DNA reads TGTGCCAGCAGCTTAGCGTGGGCGTCGAGTGGTGGCTACACCTTC. This sequence encodes CASSLAWASSGGYTF. The rearrangement uses TRBV11-2 and TRBJ1-2, with D hard to call. The germline V and J ends were trimmed by 1 base and 7 bases, with 16 bases remaining between them. The CDR3 contains 15 residues. CDR1 SGHAT and CDR2 FQNNGV come from the germline V gene.